This T cell receptor beta chain was recovered during a study of OX40 agonist ivuxolimab in advanced cancers. Study-level background: Ivuxolimab was administered intravenously to patients at 0.01 to 10 mg/kg every 2 weeks.

TCRdb's table, derived via immunoSEQ multiplex PCR, lists solely in-frame clones and lacks some. Of about 34,000 clones in the sample, 89% are singletons; the top ten hold around 9%. The trim removed 5 bases at V and 6 bases at J, leaving 8 bases unmatched. Germline-derived CDR1 and CDR2 are SGHRS and YFSETQ. This CDR3 has 15 residues. The sequenced sample was CD4+ or CD8+ T cells sorted from blood, obtained in a trial of the OX40 agonist ivuxolimab. This receptor was identified in an adult with an advanced solid tumor such as melanoma, head and neck, liver or kidney cancer. The chain couples TRBV5-1 to TRBJ2-1, with 10 bases fitting TRBD2. The CDR3 coding sequence is TGCGCCAGCAGAATGATAGCTAGCGGGGGCAATGAGCAGTTCTTC. Translating it yields CASRMIASGGNEQFF.